This TCR beta chain came from a study of blood T cell repertoires in COVID-19. TCRdb's table, derived via immunoSEQ multiplex PCR, lists solely in-frame clones and lacks some. The table includes about 240,000 clones, 70% to 80% detected once. The CDR3 has 14 amino acids. This clone appeared many times. The rearrangement links TRBV1 to TRBJ2-1; TRBD2 reflects the table's D call only, with no check against the DNA. TRBV1 is annotated as a pseudogene. The specimen was peripheral blood. The clonotype was recovered from an elderly woman with acute or convalescent COVID-19. The CDR3 nucleotides read TGCACCAGCAGCCGACTAGCGGGAATGGATGAGCAGTTCTTC. As protein: CTSSRLAGMDEQFF.